The rows below give T cell receptor beta chains drawn from one sample of a study of shared clonotypes between healthy human individuals. Measured with immunoSEQ multiplex PCR; TCRdb has only the in-frame clones, and not every one. The sample has some 1.1 million clones; approximately 75% are singletons. The specimen was memory CD4+ T cells from PBMCs. The receptors here all came from a man aged 18 to 30 in good health. Some clones in this sample may be carry-over from other donors' samples. The CDR3 runs from the conserved cysteine through the conserved F or W.

J gene: TRBJ2-1
CDR3 length: 15
V gene: TRBV19
CDR3 protein: CASSTPGLATGEQFF

J gene: TRBJ2-2
CDR3 length: 15
V gene: TRBV18
CDR3 protein: CASSPQGIYTGELFF

J gene: TRBJ1-3
CDR3 length: 17
V gene: TRBV21-1
CDR3 protein: CASGVDVGPSSGNTIYF

J gene: TRBJ1-2
CDR3 length: 13
V gene: TRBV27
CDR3 protein: CASSLRGAYGYTF

J gene: TRBJ2-7
CDR3 length: 14
V gene: TRBV18
CDR3 protein: CASSRGQGTYEQYF

J gene: TRBJ2-2
CDR3 length: 14
V gene: TRBV11-1
CDR3 protein: CASSFMRDTGELFF

J gene: TRBJ2-2
CDR3 length: 14
V gene: TRBV28
CDR3 protein: CASSSAGLAGELFF

J gene: TRBJ2-7
CDR3 length: 16
V gene: TRBV6-5
CDR3 protein: CASSSHWGQGSYEQYF

J gene: TRBJ1-5
CDR3 length: 15
V gene: TRBV5-8
CDR3 protein: CASSLIEGLNQPQHF

J gene: TRBJ2-3
CDR3 length: 15
V gene: TRBV7-2
CDR3 protein: CASSIVLRTTDTQYF

J gene: TRBJ1-2
CDR3 length: 13
V gene: TRBV30
CDR3 protein: CAWSRDSGYGYTF

J gene: TRBJ2-3
CDR3 length: 13
V gene: TRBV15
CDR3 protein: CATSRGGTDTQYF

J gene: TRBJ2-7
CDR3 length: 14
V gene: TRBV2
CDR3 protein: CASRAGTQKYEQYF

J gene: TRBJ2-7
CDR3 length: 12
V gene: TRBV11-1
CDR3 protein: CASRRGSYEQYF

J gene: TRBJ1-1
CDR3 length: 15
V gene: TRBV27
CDR3 protein: CASSIRRGSYTEAFF

J gene: TRBJ2-1
CDR3 length: 14
V gene: TRBV28
CDR3 protein: CASSFSGGRNEQFF

J gene: TRBJ1-2
CDR3 length: 18
V gene: TRBV28
CDR3 protein: CASSLWHRGQGHNYGYTF

J gene: TRBJ1-1
CDR3 length: 13
V gene: TRBV4-2
CDR3 protein: CASSQEKSTEAFF

J gene: TRBJ2-5
CDR3 length: 13
V gene: TRBV7-3
CDR3 protein: CASSPGGRETQYF

J gene: TRBJ2-5
CDR3 length: 13
V gene: TRBV6-1
CDR3 protein: CASSVLAQETQYF

J gene: TRBJ2-3
CDR3 length: 14
V gene: TRBV9
CDR3 protein: CASSTDSSTDTQYF

J gene: TRBJ2-1
CDR3 length: 14
V gene: TRBV28
CDR3 protein: CASRQAGGNNEQFF

J gene: TRBJ1-5
CDR3 length: 14
V gene: TRBV28
CDR3 protein: CASSPVRERQPQHF

J gene: TRBJ2-7
CDR3 length: 14
V gene: TRBV28
CDR3 protein: CASNVLAGSYEQYF

J gene: TRBJ1-3
CDR3 length: 13
V gene: TRBV7-8
CDR3 protein: CASSPGTDLPIYF

J gene: TRBJ2-7
CDR3 length: 13
V gene: TRBV18
CDR3 protein: CASSPGTSYEQYF

J gene: TRBJ2-3
CDR3 length: 14
V gene: TRBV4-1
CDR3 protein: CASSQGGAPDTHYF

J gene: TRBJ1-1
CDR3 length: 15
V gene: TRBV5-1
CDR3 protein: CASSFGTGLNTEAFF

J gene: TRBJ2-1
CDR3 length: 14
V gene: TRBV6-1
CDR3 protein: CASSEVSSYNEQFF

J gene: TRBJ1-1
CDR3 length: 12
V gene: TRBV19
CDR3 protein: CASTMENTEAFF

J gene: TRBJ1-4
CDR3 length: 13
V gene: TRBV28
CDR3 protein: CASSPSRNEKLFF

J gene: TRBJ2-1
CDR3 length: 15
V gene: TRBV6-5
CDR3 protein: CASSYSGTGTNEQFF

J gene: TRBJ1-5
CDR3 length: 14
V gene: TRBV2
CDR3 protein: CASRELGPNQPQHF

J gene: TRBJ2-3
CDR3 length: 15
V gene: TRBV2
CDR3 protein: CASSEDTRGTDTQYF

J gene: TRBJ1-5
CDR3 length: 13
V gene: TRBV19
CDR3 protein: CASSIDLMSPQHF

J gene: TRBJ2-1
CDR3 length: 14
V gene: TRBV7-2
CDR3 protein: CASSLSGTSREQFF

J gene: TRBJ2-1
CDR3 length: 13
V gene: TRBV27
CDR3 protein: CASRSSGDNEQFF

J gene: TRBJ1-2
CDR3 length: 16
V gene: TRBV19
CDR3 protein: CASPPRWVLANYGYTF

J gene: TRBJ2-3
CDR3 length: 16
V gene: TRBV5-4
CDR3 protein: CASSLPRTTSTDTQYF

J gene: .
CDR3 length: 15
V gene: TRBV19
CDR3 protein: CASNQGTGGPYEQYF

J gene: TRBJ2-1
CDR3 length: 20
V gene: TRBV12-5
CDR3 protein: CASGLVLSTTSGRLLNEQFF

J gene: TRBJ1-1
CDR3 length: 13
V gene: TRBV30
CDR3 protein: CAWSLRGGTEAFF

J gene: TRBJ2-1
CDR3 length: 14
V gene: TRBV30
CDR3 protein: CAWSAVTQYNEQFF

J gene: TRBJ2-7
CDR3 length: 14
V gene: TRBV6-1
CDR3 protein: CASSGQGGPYGQYF

J gene: .
CDR3 length: 14
V gene: TRBV5-1
CDR3 protein: CASSKTSGSTEQYF

J gene: TRBJ1-5
CDR3 length: 15
V gene: TRBV7-9
CDR3 protein: CASSPGDRAAQPQHF

J gene: TRBJ2-7
CDR3 length: 12
V gene: TRBV15
CDR3 protein: CATSRDSGEQYF

J gene: TRBJ2-7
CDR3 length: 13
V gene: TRBV19
CDR3 protein: CASSRETYYEQYF

J gene: TRBJ1-1
CDR3 length: 14
V gene: TRBV27
CDR3 protein: CASSLRQGNTEAFF